This TCR beta chain was observed in a study of cytomegalovirus exposure and HLA in healthy donors. CDR3 length equals 14 residues. The V gene lost 8 bases and the J gene lost 4 bases, with 17 bases spanning the gap. Germline loops: CDR1 MNHEY, CDR2 SVGAGI. The PCR employed 60 Vbeta primers together with 13 Jbeta primers. In the source study's methods: Approximately 12 million of the 80 million or so unique TCR beta chains counted in a later analysis were shared. Only in-frame clones appear in the TCRdb table, and some are missing; sequencing was by immunoSEQ multiplex PCR. For V, J and clone size, that table is used; D and trimming come from the DNA. The profile shows approximately 150,000 clones, roughly 86% of them singletons. Everyone who donated was a healthy bone marrow donor.

The sequencing sample was made of PBMCs. The receptor's source is a girl aged 5-17 years in good health and CMV-seropositive. This sequence joins TRBV6-5 and TRBJ1-1; perhaps TRBD1 as D (5 bases). This chain's CDR3 is CASGGRDSGTEAFF. The DNA of the CDR3 is TGTGCCAGCGGGGGGAGGGACTCTGGCACTGAAGCTTTCTTT.